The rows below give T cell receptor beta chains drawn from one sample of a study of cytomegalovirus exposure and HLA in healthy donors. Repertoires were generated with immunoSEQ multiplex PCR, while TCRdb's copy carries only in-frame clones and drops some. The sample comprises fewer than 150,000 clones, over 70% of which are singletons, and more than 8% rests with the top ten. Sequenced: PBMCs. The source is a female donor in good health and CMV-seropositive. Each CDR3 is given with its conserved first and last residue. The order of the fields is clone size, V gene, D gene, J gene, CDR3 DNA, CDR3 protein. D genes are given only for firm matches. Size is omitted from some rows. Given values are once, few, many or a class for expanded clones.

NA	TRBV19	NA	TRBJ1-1	TGTGCCAGTACCCATCAGGCAGCCACTGAAGCTTTCTTT	CASTHQAATEAFF
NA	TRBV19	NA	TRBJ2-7	TGTGCCAGTAGTATGGGCAGGGTCCACGAGCAGTACTTC	CASSMGRVHEQYF
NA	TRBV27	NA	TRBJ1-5	TGTGCCAGCGGGACTTCAGGGTCCTACAATCAGCCCCAGCATTTT	CASGTSGSYNQPQHF
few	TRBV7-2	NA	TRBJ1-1	TGTGCCAGCAGCTTACAATTGCGAGCTTTCTTT	CASSLQLRAFF
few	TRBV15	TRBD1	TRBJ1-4	TGTGCCACCAGCAGGGACAGGCCATTGGGAAAACTGTTTTTT	CATSRDRPLGKLFF
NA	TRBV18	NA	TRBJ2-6	TGTGCCAGCTCACCAAAACCAGACGTTGCGGGACGGAAACACTCTGGGGCCAACGTCCTGACTTTC	CASSPKPDVAGRKHSGANVLTF
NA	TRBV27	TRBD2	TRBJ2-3	TGTGCCAGCACTCCGGGGCGGGGGGGCACAGATACGCAGTATTTT	CASTPGRGGTDTQYF
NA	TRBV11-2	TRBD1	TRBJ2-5	TGTGCCAGCAGCGGTCCAGGGGGACAAGAGACCCAGTACTTC	CASSGPGGQETQYF
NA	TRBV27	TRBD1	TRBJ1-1	TGTGCCAGCAGGCCAGCAGGGGGTGGGAAAGCTTTCTTT	CASRPAGGGKAFF
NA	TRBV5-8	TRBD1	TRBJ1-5	TGTGCCAGCAGCGCAGGACAGGGAGGTCAGCCCCAGCATTTT	CASSAGQGGQPQHF
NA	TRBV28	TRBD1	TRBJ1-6	TGTGCCAACAGGGGACAGGGAAATTCACCCCTCCACTTT	CANRGQGNSPLHF
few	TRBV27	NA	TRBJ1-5	TGTGCCAGCAGTTTAAAGGGAGGATATAGCAATCAGCCCCAGCATTTT	CASSLKGGYSNQPQHF
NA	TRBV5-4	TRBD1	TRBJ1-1	TGTGCCAGCAGCTCGGGGGACAGGAGAAACACTGAAGCTTTCTTT	CASSSGDRRNTEAFF
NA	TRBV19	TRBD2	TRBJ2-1	TGTGCCAGTAGTATAACGGGGGGGCCACCCCCTTACAATGAGCAGTTCTTC	CASSITGGPPPYNEQFF
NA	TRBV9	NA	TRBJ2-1	TGTGCCAGCAGCGTAGCTAAGGGGTTGAGAAATGAGCAGTTCTTC	CASSVAKGLRNEQFF
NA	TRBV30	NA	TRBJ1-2	TGTGCCTGGAGCGCGACTCTAGGACGGGACTTGGGCTACACCTTC	CAWSATLGRDLGYTF
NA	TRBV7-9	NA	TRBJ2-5	TGTGCCAGCGGGGGCGGGGAGACCCAGTACTTC	CASGGGETQYF
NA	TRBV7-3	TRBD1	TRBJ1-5	TGTGCCAGCAGCTCGGGACAGCCTAATCAGCCCCAGCATTTT	CASSSGQPNQPQHF
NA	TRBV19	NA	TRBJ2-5	TGTGCCAGTAGCATATACCCACCCAGTTCATGGGAGACCCAGTACTTC	CASSIYPPSSWETQYF
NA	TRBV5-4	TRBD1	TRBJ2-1	TGTGCCAGCAGCCGGACAGGGGGATACAATGAGCAGTTCTTC	CASSRTGGYNEQFF
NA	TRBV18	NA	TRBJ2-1	TGTGCCAGCTCATCCGACAGGAGCTCCTACAATGAGCAGTTCTTC	CASSSDRSSYNEQFF
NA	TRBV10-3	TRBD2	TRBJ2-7	TGTGCCTCCTCGCGACTAGCGGGGGGCCCTAACACCTACGAGCAGTACTTC	CASSRLAGGPNTYEQYF
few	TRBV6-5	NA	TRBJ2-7	TGTGCCAGCAGACCAGACCGCCTAGCGTCGCTCGAGCAGTACTTC	CASRPDRLASLEQYF
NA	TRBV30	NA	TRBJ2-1	TGTGGAGCGAGAGCTTTGGGTTACAATGAGCAGTTCTTC	CGARALGYNEQFF
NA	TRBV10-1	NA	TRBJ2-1	TGCGCCAGCAGTGAGACTCTTCCCGAAAACGAGCAGTTCTTC	CASSETLPENEQFF
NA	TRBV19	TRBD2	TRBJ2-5	TGTGCCAGTAGTGCCAGGACTAGCGGTACTCAAGAGACCCAGTACTTC	CASSARTSGTQETQYF
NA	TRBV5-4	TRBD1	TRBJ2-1	TGTGCCAGCAGCTCCTCTACAGACAGGGCCCTCTACAATGAGCAGTTCTTC	CASSSSTDRALYNEQFF
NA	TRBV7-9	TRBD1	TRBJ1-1	TGTGCCAGCAGCTTAGCAGGGGGCGGTGGAAACACTGAAGCTTTCTTT	CASSLAGGGGNTEAFF
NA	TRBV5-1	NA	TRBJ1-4	TGCGCCAGCAGCTTGTCGGGGGCAACTAATGAAAAACTGTTTTTT	CASSLSGATNEKLFF
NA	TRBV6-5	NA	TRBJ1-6	TGTGCCAGCACCCACAGGGAGAGTGGGAATTCACCCCTCCACTTT	CASTHRESGNSPLHF
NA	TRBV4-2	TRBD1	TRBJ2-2	TGTGCCAGCCGATGGACAGGGGGCTCCGGGGAGCTGTTTTTT	CASRWTGGSGELFF
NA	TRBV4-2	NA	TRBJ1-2	TGTGCCAGCAAGCTGGAGGGCACGGTGAACTATGGCTACACCTTC	CASKLEGTVNYGYTF
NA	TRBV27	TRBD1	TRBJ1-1	TGTGCCAGCAGTTTTCGGACAGGTTTAGAAGCTTTCTTT	CASSFRTGLEAFF
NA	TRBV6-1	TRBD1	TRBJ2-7	TGTGCCAGCAGTCGGGACAGGGGTTACGAGCAGTACTTC	CASSRDRGYEQYF
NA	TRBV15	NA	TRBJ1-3	TGTGCCACCAGCAGACGAGGCCCCTCTGGAAACACCATATATTTT	CATSRRGPSGNTIYF
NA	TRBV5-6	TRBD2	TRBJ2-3	TGTGCCAGCAGCTTGAGGAGCGGGGTGAACACAGATACGCAGTATTTT	CASSLRSGVNTDTQYF
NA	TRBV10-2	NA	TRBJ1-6	TGCGCCAGCAGTGAGTCAAAGCCGAGTTATAATTCACCCCTCCACTTT	CASSESKPSYNSPLHF
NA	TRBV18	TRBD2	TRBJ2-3	TGTGCCAGCTCACCAATAGCGGGGGGCTTGGATACGCAGTATTTT	CASSPIAGGLDTQYF
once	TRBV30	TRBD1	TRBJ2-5	TGTGCCTGGAATAGGCAGGGGGACGGGGAGCAGTACTTC	CAWNRQGDGEQYF
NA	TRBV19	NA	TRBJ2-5	TGTGCCAGTAGCCGGGGGACCGGGGAGACCCAGTACTTC	CASSRGTGETQYF
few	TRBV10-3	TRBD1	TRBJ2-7	TGTGCCATCAGTGAGGGGACAGGGGCCGGATCCTACGAGCAGTACTTC	CAISEGTGAGSYEQYF
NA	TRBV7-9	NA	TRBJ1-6	TGTGCCAGCAGCAGGCAGGGCTTCGAGGCACCCCTCCACTTT	CASSRQGFEAPLHF
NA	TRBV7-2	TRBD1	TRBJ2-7	TGTGCCAGCAGCCCAGGGACAGGGATAACCTACGAGCAGTACTTC	CASSPGTGITYEQYF
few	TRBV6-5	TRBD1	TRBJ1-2	TGTGCCAGCAGTTACACCGGGACAGGGGTCTCCTATGGCTACACCTTC	CASSYTGTGVSYGYTF